This TCR beta chain was recovered during a study of CD8+ T cells in alopecia areata. The CDR3 sequence is 15 residues long. Trimming left V 1 base short and J 7 bases short, with 16 bases between. The germline V gene has CDR1 SQVTM and CDR2 ANQGSEA. Isolated RNA was reverse transcribed into cDNA used as the sequencing template. Profiled with immunoSEQ multiplex PCR; TCRdb holds only in-frame clones, not every one. The sample records hundreds of thousands of clones, roughly two thirds being singletons. This clonotype was sampled from a human donor with alopecia areata. This chain uses TRBV29-1 with TRBJ2-2; D may be TRBD1 (6 bases). The specimen comprised CD4+ T cells sorted from blood, sampled at week 0. This chain's CDR3 is CSVEVQGPGSGELFF. CDR3 coding DNA: TGCAGCGTTGAAGTACAGGGACCGGGCAGCGGGGAGCTGTTTTTT.